This TCR beta chain was documented in a study of blood T cell repertoires in COVID-19. As for the study in general: Samples of COVID-19 (acute and convalescent) were obtained from the United States, Italy and Spain. In each case, the material was cDNA or gDNA derived from T cells, B-cell-depleted T cells, or PBMCs.

Original processing notes: Using reference gene primer amplification, nucleated cell counts were estimated. Generated by immunoSEQ multiplex PCR, the TCRdb table keeps only in-frame clones and is missing some. Clone size and the V and J calls come from that table; the DNA yielded D and trimming. The table records approximately 100,000 clones, roughly two thirds of them present only once. The J segment lost 3 bases and the V segment lost 1 base, leaving 7 bases of the junction unmatched. This CDR3 is 16 amino acids long. Germline V CDR1 and CDR2: SEHNR, FQNEAQ (reference sequence). This clone has only a few counts.

The material sequenced was peripheral blood. This receptor was identified in a human donor with acute or convalescent COVID-19. The donor label of this sample is uncertain. This chain joins TRBV7-9 and TRBJ1-2; 8 bases map to TRBD1. Here the CDR3 reads CASSLGGQESYYGYTF. DNA of the CDR3: TGTGCCAGCAGCTTAGGGGGACAGGAATCGTACTATGGCTACACCTTC. The full variable domain, its missing parts supplied by reference TRBV7-9 and TRBJ1-2, is DTGVSQNPRHKITKRGQNVTFRCDPISEHNRLYWYRQTLGQGPEFLTYFQNEAQLEKSRLLSDRFSAERPKGSFSTLEIQRTEQGDSAMYLCASSLGGQESYYGYTFGSGTRLTVV.